The T cell receptor (beta chain) under discussion was sequenced for a study of PD-1 blockade in classical Hodgkin lymphoma. Study details: Intravenous nivolumab at 3 mg/kg was given to patients every 2 weeks. Study findings and constraints: It was CD4+ TCR diversity, not CD8+, that rose significantly by C4D1.

The table came from immunoSEQ multiplex PCR; TCRdb's copy has only in-frame clones and leaves some out. This sample has about 110,000 clones, with 89% found just once. Every one of the patients relapsed after autologous stem cell transplantation (brentuximab vedotin exposure was variable). Worth noting for this clone: Antigen specificity is unknown.

The V and J ends lost 6 bases and 4 bases respectively, with 18 bases between them. Germline CDR1 reads SGHAT; CDR2 reads FQNNGV. This CDR3 spans 15 amino acids. This rearrangement joins TRBV11-2 to TRBJ2-5; maybe TRBD1 (6 bases). The input for sequencing was peripheral blood mononuclear cells (PBMCs), taken before the second cycle of nivolumab. The source is a human donor with classical Hodgkin lymphoma. CDR3 nucleotide sequence: TGTGCCAGCAGACCCAAACCCCACAGGGTAGAGACCCAGTACTTC. Protein product: CASRPKPHRVETQYF.